This T cell receptor beta chain was identified in a study of prognosis after radiotherapy for stage I lung cancer. Whole-study findings and limits: Shannon entropy (measured after stereotactic body radiation therapy) was lower in patients who went on to develop distant metastases.

The CDR3 consists of 15 residues. CDR1 is LNHDA, CDR2 SQIVND, per germline (reference sequence). V was pared by 6 bases and J by 4 bases, with 9 bases of the junction left unmatched. Two separate time points each saw a draw of approximately 6 milliliters of peripheral blood. Amplification of the TCR beta CDR3 (from genomic DNA) was done by two-round multiplex PCR. For every TRBV and TRBJ gene, a specific primer was used in first-round PCR. Each CDR3 protein gets one entry after TCRdb re-called the multiplex PCR reads with MiXCR. The sample contains roughly 23,000 distinct CDR3 sequences, about 46% of which appear only once. This clonotype was counted ten times or more. Its antigen is not known.

This chain connects TRBV19 to TRBJ2-1, with 7 bases identical to TRBD1. The sample in question was PBMCs, obtained before or after stereotactic body radiation therapy (not recorded which). The receptor comes from a donor at least 50 years old with non-small cell lung cancer. The CDR3 is CASSEDRDSYNEQFF. In DNA form, the CDR3 reads TGTGCCAGTAGCGAAGACAGGGATAGTTACAATGAGCAGTTCTTC.